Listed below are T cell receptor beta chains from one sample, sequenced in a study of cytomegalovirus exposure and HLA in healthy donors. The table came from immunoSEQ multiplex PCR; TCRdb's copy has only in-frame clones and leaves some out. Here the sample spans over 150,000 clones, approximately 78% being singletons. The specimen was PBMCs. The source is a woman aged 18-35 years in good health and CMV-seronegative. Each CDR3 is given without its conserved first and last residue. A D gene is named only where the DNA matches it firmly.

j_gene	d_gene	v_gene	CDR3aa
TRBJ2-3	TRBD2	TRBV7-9	SSSLVRLLAGVSDTQY
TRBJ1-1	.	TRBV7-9	ASSSGMAEAF
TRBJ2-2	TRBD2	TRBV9	ASSARLAANTGELF
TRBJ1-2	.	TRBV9	ASSVGTNYGYT
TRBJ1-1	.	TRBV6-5	ASSQPGSLAEAF
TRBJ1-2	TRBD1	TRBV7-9	ASSLGQINYGYT
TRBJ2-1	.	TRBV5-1	ASSFAGQYNEQF
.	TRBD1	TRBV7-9	ASSDPGTGRNEQY
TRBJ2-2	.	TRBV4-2	ASSETGRLNTGELF
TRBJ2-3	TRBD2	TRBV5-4	ASSWEAGGGDTQY
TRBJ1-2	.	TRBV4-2	ASSRERLAGRYGYT
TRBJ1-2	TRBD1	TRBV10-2	ASSDRQGSFGYT
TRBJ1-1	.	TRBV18	ASSFQGSTEAF
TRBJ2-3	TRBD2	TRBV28	ASTSLGLANY
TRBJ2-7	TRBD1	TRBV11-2	ASSLGTGIFEQY
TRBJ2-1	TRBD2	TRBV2	ASSDPGLAGANEQF
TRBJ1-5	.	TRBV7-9	SSSLASHKTVSNQPQH
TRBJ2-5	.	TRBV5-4	ASSSANPTREETQY
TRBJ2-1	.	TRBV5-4	ASSFGGGSSNEQF
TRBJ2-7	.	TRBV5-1	ASSFIPGDYYEQY
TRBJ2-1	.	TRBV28	ATSGGNNEQF
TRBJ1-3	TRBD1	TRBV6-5	ASSYRRGSGNTIY